The 32 T cell receptor beta chains in this list originate from one sample, sequenced in a study of T-cell reconstitution after alpha-beta-depleted transplantation in children. For TCRbeta, the library was prepared with unique molecular identifiers. TCRdb used MiXCR to reprocess the PCR reads, holding one entry per CDR3 protein. The sample has about 200,000 distinct CDR3 sequences; approximately 7% are singletons. Specimen: PBMCs, collected before TCRalphabeta/CD19-depleted stem cell transplant. The receptors were gathered from a boy aged 2 to 10 with acute lymphoblastic leukemia, due to receive a stem cell transplant.

This clonotype was picked up a small number of times. V and J are TRBV19 and TRBJ1-2; D is undetermined. Germline values: CDR1 LNHDA, CDR2 SQIVND (reference sequence). This CDR3 has 12 amino acids. V dropped 3 bases and J dropped 3 bases, with 5 bases sitting between them. The CDR3 is CASSISDYGYTF. The CDR3 DNA is TGTGCCAGTAGTATCTCTGACTATGGCTACACCTTC.

This clonotype has at least ten counts. J is TRBJ1-2 and V is TRBV28, with TRBD1 as a possible D gene (6 bases). This CDR3 spans 13 amino acids. Per the germline V gene, CDR1 is MDHEN and CDR2 is SYDVKM. The V end lost 1 base, the J end lost 7 bases, and 10 bases lay between the germline ends. CDR3 region: CASSLFQGLGYTF. The CDR3 DNA sequence: TGTGCCAGCAGTTTATTCCAGGGGCTTGGCTACACCTTC.

This clonotype was picked up many times. V and J are TRBV4-3 and TRBJ2-7; 7 positions agree with TRBD2. J lost 6 bases, V lost 0 bases, and 8 bases had no gene match. In germline, CDR1 is LGHNA, CDR2 YSLEER. The CDR3 runs to 15 residues. The CDR3 sequence is CASSQDQRDSCEQYF. The CDR3 DNA reads TGCGCCAGCAGCCAAGACCAGCGGGACTCATGCGAGCAGTACTTC.

V is TRBV11-3 and J is TRBJ1-2; D is undetermined. Deletions cut 5 bases from V and 3 bases from J, with 10 bases between. The CDR3 totals 13 residues. CDR1 SGHNT and CDR2 YENEEA come from the germline V gene. CDR3 amino acids: CASSLGVHYGYTF. In DNA, the CDR3 is TGTGCCAGCAGCCTTGGAGTCCACTATGGCTACACCTTC.

This clonotype was detected ten times or more. The chain couples TRBV7-9 to TRBJ2-1; 9 nucleotides line up with TRBD1. The CDR3 contains 17 residues. V lost 5 bases and J lost 8; bases outside the gene matches: 16. CDR1 is SEHNR, CDR2 FQNEAQ, per germline (reference sequence). In nucleotides, the CDR3 is TGTGCCAGCAGCCTAGGCTTCCGGGACAGGGAGTTGGATGAGCAGTTCTTC. It yields the protein CASSLGFRDRELDEQFF.

The V and J genes are TRBV20-1 and TRBJ2-5; tentative D call: TRBD2 (5 bases). The CDR3 totals 14 residues. Per germline, CDR1 DFQATT and CDR2 SNEGSKA (reference sequence). V shed 0 bases and J shed 3 bases, with 11 bases lying between them. Here the CDR3 reads CSARDIRGKETQYF. CDR3 DNA: TGCAGTGCTAGAGATATACGGGGAAAAGAGACCCAGTACTTC.

In its sample, this clonotype was seen many times. This chain uses TRBV20-1 with TRBJ2-1; perhaps TRBD2 as D (6 bases). V was clipped by 6 bases and J by 0 bases, with 15 bases between them. Germline V lookup: CDR1 DFQATT, CDR2 SNEGSKA (reference sequence). This CDR3 spans 15 amino acids. CDR3 DNA sequence: TGCAGTGCCCTCAAGGTAGCGGTCTCCTACAATGAGCAGTTCTTC. Translating it yields CSALKVAVSYNEQFF.

This clonotype has a handful of counts. The chain is built from TRBV6-2 or TRBV6-3 and TRBJ2-2; no firm D call. V lost 2 bases, J lost 6 bases, and 13 bases lay in between. Germline loops: CDR1 MNHEY, CDR2 SVGEGT. CDR3 length: 15 residues. The CDR3 nucleotides are TGTGCCAGCAGTTACGTTCCCAGCGTCTCCGGGGAGCTGTTTTTT. Translation: CASSYVPSVSGELFF.

Many counts were recorded for this clonotype. The chain couples TRBV20-1 to TRBJ2-2; D is perhaps TRBD2 (5 bases). The V end lost 0 bases, the J end lost 5 bases, and 13 bases lay between the germline ends. The V gene's germline CDR1 is DFQATT and CDR2 SNEGSKA (reference sequence). This CDR3 region has 15 residues. In DNA, the CDR3 is TGCAGTGCTAGAGATCTACCGGGAAAGACCGGGGAGCTGTTTTTT. It translates to CSARDLPGKTGELFF.

This clonotype was picked up many times. This rearrangement joins TRBV12-3 or TRBV12-4 to TRBJ1-5; D not certain. The CDR3 has 12 amino acids. Between the trimmed V and J ends, which lost 4 bases and 7 bases, there was a span of 8 bases. The CDR3 DNA sequence: TGTGCCAGCAGTTCCCGCTTACAGCCCCAGCATTTT. The encoded protein is CASSSRLQPQHF.

The J gene is TRBJ2-2, the V gene TRBV7-3; the D gene is possibly TRBD2 (6 bases). This CDR3 region has 15 residues. Germline-derived CDR1 and CDR2 are SGHTA and FQGTGA. V was pared by 0 bases and J by 5 bases, with 10 bases between. The CDR3 protein is CASSLTPRGTGELFF. The CDR3 nucleotides read TGTGCCAGCAGCTTAACCCCCCGGGGGACCGGGGAGCTGTTTTTT. Complete variable domain (other parts from reference TRBV7-3 and TRBJ2-2): GAGVSQTPSNKVTEKGKYVELRCDPISGHTALYWYRQSLGQGPEFLIYFQGTGAADDSGLPNDRFFAVRPEGSVSTLKIQRTERGDSAVYLCASSLTPRGTGELFFGEGSRLTVL.

This chain links TRBV3-1 with TRBJ1-3; 7 bases agree with TRBD1. Germline CDR1 LGHDT, CDR2 YNNKEL (reference sequence). The CDR3 runs to 16 residues. With V trimmed by 2 bases and J by 7 bases, 11 bases remained unmatched. This chain's CDR3 is CASSQRAITRGNTIYF. Here the CDR3 DNA reads TGTGCCAGCAGCCAAAGGGCGATAACCAGGGGGAACACCATATATTTT.

This clonotype was observed many times. The CDR3 sequence: CSVGHTGELFF. Here the CDR3 DNA reads TGCAGCGTTGGCCACACCGGGGAGCTGTTTTTT. The chain is built from TRBV29-1 and TRBJ2-2, with D unclear. V was cut by 4 bases and J by 3 bases, with 3 bases left in between. The CDR3 contains 11 residues. Germline V gene data show CDR1 as SQVTM and CDR2 as ANQGSEA.

Ten or more counts support this clonotype. This chain uses TRBV7-8 with TRBJ2-1, with 8 bases that match TRBD2. The CDR3 consists of 15 residues. Trimming took 5 bases from V and 7 from J; bases not matched to a gene: 10. From germline, CDR1 is SGHVS and CDR2 FQNEAQ. The CDR3 DNA reads TGTGCCAGCAGCATTAGCGGGACGGTAAAGAATGAGCAGTTCTTC. This gives the protein CASSISGTVKNEQFF. Drawing the rest from reference TRBV7-8 and TRBJ2-1, the complete variable domain is GAGVSQSPRYKVAKRGQDVALRCDPISGHVSLFWYQQALGQGPEFLTYFQNEAQLDKSGLPSDRFFAERPEGSVSTLKIQRTQQEDSAVYLCASSISGTVKNEQFFGPGTRLTVL.

This clonotype was counted many times. This chain joins TRBV18 and TRBJ2-7; TRBD1 aligns across 11 bases. The germline CDR1 and CDR2 sequences are KGHSH and LQKENI. The CDR3 spans 16 residues. Trimming cost V 3 bases and J 1 base; bases outside gene matches: 5. The CDR3 here is CASSPWGTGGSYEQYF. DNA for the CDR3: TGTGCCAGCTCACCTTGGGGGACAGGGGGATCCTACGAGCAGTACTTC.

In this sample, this clonotype turned up a few times. The rearrangement joins TRBV20-1 to TRBJ2-5; D tentatively reads TRBD1 or TRBD2 (5 bases each). Trimming pared 6 bases from V and 9 bases from J, leaving 20 bases between. The CDR3 contains 13 residues. The germline V gene has CDR1 DFQATT and CDR2 SNEGSKA (reference sequence). The CDR3 region is CSATAGQAGAQYF. The CDR3, as DNA: TGCAGTGCAACCGCAGGGCAGGCCGGGGCCCAGTACTTC.

This clonotype came up many times. V usage is TRBV3-1 and J usage is TRBJ1-2, with 7 bases matching TRBD1. Germline CDR1 reads LGHDT; CDR2 reads YNNKEL (reference sequence). V lost 4 bases and J lost 2; bases outside the gene matches: 1. The CDR3 is 13 amino acids. DNA of the CDR3: TGTGCCAGCAGCCCACAGGGGAACTATGGCTACACCTTC. Translated, it gives CASSPQGNYGYTF.

This clonotype was counted ten times or more. This chain connects TRBV28 to TRBJ1-3, with TRBD1 identical over 10 bases. V shed 5 bases, J shed 2 bases, and the junction held 6 bases outside the gene matches. There are 16 residues in the CDR3. Germline V CDR1 and CDR2: MDHEN, SYDVKM. CDR3 DNA sequence: TGTGCCAGCAGTCCAACGACAGGGGGCCCTGGAAACACCATATATTTT. It is translated as CASSPTTGGPGNTIYF.

Here the CDR3 DNA reads TGTGCCAGCAGTCCCCGGGTCGCTTCAAGTGAAAAACTGTTTTTT. It specifies CASSPRVASSEKLFF. The chain employs TRBV28 and TRBJ1-4, with D uncertain. This CDR3 has 15 residues. Germline V lookup: CDR1 MDHEN, CDR2 SYDVKM. The germline V and J ends were trimmed by 5 bases and 7 bases, with 17 bases remaining between them.

This chain connects TRBV15 to TRBJ2-7, with D possibly being TRBD1 or TRBD2 (5 bases each). Germline loops: CDR1 LNHNV, CDR2 YYDKDF (reference sequence). Trimming removed 5 bases at V and 7 bases at J, with 18 bases between. The length of the CDR3 is 14 residues. This CDR3 is CATSGVGPWGEQYF. The CDR3 DNA is TGTGCCACCAGCGGAGTGGGACCGTGGGGGGAGCAGTACTTC.

Many counts were recorded for this clonotype. The chain is built from TRBV7-2 and TRBJ1-2, with 7 bases matching TRBD1. The germline V gene has CDR1 SGHTA and CDR2 FQGNSA. The CDR3 covers 13 residues. V was pared by 0 bases and J by 13 bases, with 8 bases of the junction left unmatched. CDR3 nucleotide sequence: TGTGCCAGCAGCTTAGCTTACCAGGGGGAGGTCACCTTC. It yields the protein CASSLAYQGEVTF.

The table lists this clonotype with a few counts. The chain combines TRBV20-1 with TRBJ2-1; 9 nucleotides match TRBD1. The V and J ends lost 4 bases and 10 bases, in that order; junction bases with no gene match: 14. This CDR3 is 15 amino acids long. CDR1 and CDR2 from the germline V gene are DFQATT and SNEGSKA (reference sequence). CDR3 in DNA: TGCAGTGCTATTAAGGGACAGGGAGGAAGAGTGGAGCAGTTCTTC. Encoded protein: CSAIKGQGGRVEQFF.

The chain employs TRBV6-6 and TRBJ1-2, with D perhaps matching TRBD1 (5 bases). The V gene's germline CDR1 is MNHNY and CDR2 SVGAGI (reference sequence). The CDR3 runs 13 residues. Between the trimmed V and J ends, which lost 0 bases and 14 bases, there was a span of 16 bases. CDR3 bases: TGTGCCAGCAGTTACTCGAGTGCTCAGGGTCGGACCTTC. Amino acids: CASSYSSAQGRTF.

The chain uses TRBV11-2 and TRBJ1-2; 10 nucleotides agree with TRBD1. CDR1 and CDR2 from the germline V gene are SGHAT and FQNNGV. Trimming cost V 0 bases and J 7 bases; bases outside gene matches: 11. This CDR3 is 17 amino acids long. The CDR3 DNA follows: TGTGCCAGCAGCTTAGATTTGACAGGGGGCCCTAGGGGTGGCTACACCTTC. As protein: CASSLDLTGGPRGGYTF.

This clonotype came up many times. V is TRBV7-9 and J is TRBJ2-1, with 7 bases aligning to TRBD2. The CDR3 has 16 amino acids. The germline V gene has CDR1 SEHNR and CDR2 FQNEAQ (reference sequence). J was trimmed by 2 bases and V by 4 bases; bases with no gene match: 8. Here the CDR3 DNA reads TGTGCCAGCAGCTCACAACCGGGACTACCCTACAATGAGCAGTTCTTC. Translated, it gives CASSSQPGLPYNEQFF. The full variable domain, in which reference TRBV7-9 and TRBJ2-1 provide the parts outside the CDR3, is DTGVSQNPRHKITKRGQNVTFRCDPISEHNRLYWYRQTLGQGPEFLTYFQNEAQLEKSRLLSDRFSAERPKGSFSTLEIQRTEQGDSAMYLCASSSQPGLPYNEQFFGPGTRLTVL.

The table lists this clonotype with many counts. The V gene is TRBV11-2, the J gene TRBJ2-7; 7 nucleotides align to TRBD1. CDR3 length equals 14 residues. The V segment lost 6 bases and the J segment 2 bases; nucleotides outside the gene matches: 7. The V gene's germline CDR1 is SGHAT and CDR2 FQNNGV. CDR3 sequence: CASRPDDRAYEQYF. Here the CDR3 DNA reads TGTGCCAGCAGGCCAGATGACAGGGCCTACGAGCAGTACTTC.

This clonotype was recorded at least ten times. The chain links TRBV6-5 to TRBJ2-3, with 7 positions matching TRBD1. J gave up 0 bases and V 2 bases, and 2 bases lay outside the gene matches. CDR1 and CDR2 from the germline V gene are MNHEY and SVGAGI. This CDR3 spans 15 amino acids. Written as DNA, the CDR3 is TGTGCCAGCAGTTACGAGGGGGCGAGCACAGATACGCAGTATTTT. The encoded protein is CASSYEGASTDTQYF.

This clonotype was seen more than once but under ten times. V is TRBV2 and J is TRBJ2-3, with 8 positions matching TRBD2. J gave up 2 bases and V 6 bases, and 1 base lay outside the gene matches. The CDR3 length is 13 residues. The germline V gene encodes CDR1 SNHLY and CDR2 FYNNEI. The CDR3 nucleotides are TGTGCCAGCAGGGGACTAGTCACAGATACGCAGTATTTT. Amino acids: CASRGLVTDTQYF.

This clonotype occurred many times. CDR3: CASSRGLAAYNEQFF. Written as DNA, the CDR3 is TGTGCCAGCAGTAGGGGACTAGCGGCCTACAATGAGCAGTTCTTC. The V and J genes are TRBV28 and TRBJ2-1, with 11 bases lining up with TRBD2. The CDR3 has 15 amino acids. Germline trimming cut 5 bases from V and 2 bases from J; bases unmatched to any gene: 2. CDR1 and CDR2 (germline): MDHEN, SYDVKM.

This clonotype showed up many times. V is TRBV7-6 and J is TRBJ2-1; possible D gene TRBD1, 7 bases. CDR1 is SGHVS and CDR2 is FNYEAQ in the germline V gene. This CDR3 is built from 14 residues. Trimming left V 1 base short and J 8 bases short, with 12 bases between. The CDR3 protein is CASSLEGAGYEQFF. CDR3 nucleotide sequence: TGTGCCAGCAGCTTAGAGGGGGCGGGGTATGAGCAGTTCTTC.

This clonotype was detected ten times or more. The V call is TRBV6-2 or TRBV6-3, the J call TRBJ2-5, with D unresolved. Germline values: CDR1 MNHEY, CDR2 SVGEGT. This CDR3 is 14 amino acids long. Trimming cost V 4 bases and J 0 bases, with 9 bases left between them. CDR3: CASSSNWDQETQYF. The CDR3 bases are TGTGCCAGCAGTTCAAACTGGGACCAAGAGACCCAGTACTTC.

This clonotype was found many times. This chain joins TRBV12-3 or TRBV12-4 and TRBJ2-7, with D maybe TRBD2 (5 bases). The CDR3 is 13 amino acids. Trimming removed 3 bases from V and 2 bases from J, with 8 bases in between. Here the CDR3 DNA reads TGTGCCAGCAGTTTTGCCGGGACCTACGAGCAGTACTTC. Amino acid sequence: CASSFAGTYEQYF.